These 27 T cell receptor beta chains originate from one sample sequenced in a study of blood T cell repertoires in COVID-19. TCRdb's copy holds only in-frame clones and misses some; the assay was immunoSEQ multiplex PCR. The profile shows 200,000 to 250,000 clones, 75% to 90% of them singletons. Sequenced sample: PBMCs or T cells enriched from blood (not recorded which). These receptor sequences come from a man aged 50-59 years who had been exposed to COVID-19.

This clone came up once. V is TRBV25-1 and J is TRBJ1-1; D is uncertain. Germline values: CDR1 MGHDK, CDR2 SYGVNS. The CDR3 covers 15 residues. V was cut by 4 bases and J by 8 bases, with 20 bases left in between. CDR3 sequence: CASSALARRTDEAFF. In nucleotides, the CDR3 is TGTGCCAGCAGTGCCCTAGCGCGCCGGACGGACGAAGCTTTCTTT.

This rearrangement joins TRBV30 to TRBJ2-2; 9 bases are shared with TRBD2. V shed 0 bases, J shed 4 bases, and the junction held 12 bases outside the gene matches. Germline V gene data show CDR1 as GTSNPN and CDR2 as SVGIG (reference sequence). The CDR3 is made up of 18 amino acids. The CDR3 protein is CAWSVRLSGRGLTGELFF. As DNA, the CDR3 is TGTGCCTGGAGTGTACGCCTTAGCGGGAGAGGCCTCACCGGGGAGCTGTTTTTT.

The chain couples TRBV18 to TRBJ2-1; 7 nucleotides match TRBD2. In germline, CDR1 is KGHSH, CDR2 LQKENI. There are 12 residues in the CDR3. V was clipped by 5 bases and J by 9 bases; unmatched bases: 4. In DNA form, the CDR3 reads TGTGCCAGCTCATCCGGGGAGGGTGAGCAGTTCTTC. Translation: CASSSGEGEQFF.

V is TRBV21-1 and J is TRBJ1-4. TRBV21-1 is a pseudogene locus. CDR3 length: 11 amino acids. CDR3 region: CARATTGKLFF. The CDR3 DNA reads as TGTGCCAGAGCTACCACGGGAAAACTGTTTTTT.

The chain recombines TRBV6-5 with TRBJ1-6, with D perhaps matching TRBD1 (5 bases). CDR3 size: 14 residues. V lost 2 bases and J lost 9, with 11 bases in between. From germline, CDR1 is MNHEY and CDR2 SVGAGI. The CDR3 loop reads CASSYAVRVSPLHF. CDR3 coding DNA: TGTGCCAGCAGTTACGCGGTCAGGGTTTCACCCCTCCACTTT.

The chain links TRBV5-4 to TRBJ1-2; TRBD1 aligns across 9 bases. After removal of 4 bases from V and 8 bases from J, the junction contained 9 bases not matched to a gene. The CDR3 is made up of 14 amino acids. Germline CDR1 SGHNT, CDR2 YYREEE (reference sequence). The CDR3 is CASSPWDRVKGYTF. The CDR3 nucleotides are TGTGCCAGCAGCCCCTGGGACAGGGTGAAAGGCTACACCTTC.

V and J are TRBV6-5 and TRBJ2-3; 10 bases map to TRBD2. There are 15 residues in the CDR3. Germline CDR1 MNHEY, CDR2 SVGAGI. The trim removed 0 bases at V and 4 bases at J, leaving 1 base unmatched. The CDR3 sequence: CASSYSLAGADTQYF. CDR3 nucleotide sequence: TGTGCCAGCAGTTACTCGCTAGCGGGAGCAGATACGCAGTATTTT.

The rearrangement uses TRBV10-2 and TRBJ2-7; 11 bases are a match to TRBD1. Germline trimming cut 7 bases from V and 7 bases from J; bases unmatched to any gene: 9. The CDR3 consists of 14 residues. Looked up from germline, CDR1 is WSHSY and CDR2 is SAAADI. CDR3 bases: TGCGCCAGCAAGACCGGACAGGGGGCTCGGGAGCAGTACGTC. Translating it yields CASKTGQGAREQYV.

The chain has TRBV18 and TRBJ1-4; TRBD1 agrees at 8 bases. With V trimmed by 3 bases and J by 6 bases, 9 bases remained unmatched. Germline CDR1 KGHSH, CDR2 LQKENI. This CDR3 is 16 amino acids long. CDR3 in DNA: TGTGCCAGCTCACCCCGAAGGACAGGGCGCGATGAAAAACTGTTTTTT. This gives the protein CASSPRRTGRDEKLFF. Full variable domain (outside the CDR3, taken from reference TRBV18 and TRBJ1-4): NAGVMQNPRHLVRRRGQEARLRCSPMKGHSHVYWYRQLPEEGLKFMVYLQKENIIDESGMPKERFSAEFPKEGPSILRIQQVVRGDSAAYFCASSPRRTGRDEKLFFGSGTQLSVL.

The chain carries TRBV11-2 and TRBJ1-1, with 12 bases identical to TRBD1. The V and J ends lost 1 base and 4 bases, in that order; junction bases with no gene match: 7. Per germline, CDR1 SGHAT and CDR2 FQNNGV. This CDR3 spans 17 amino acids. The DNA of the CDR3 is TGTGCCAGCAGCTTAGCCGGGACAGGGGGCTTGGGCACTGAAGCTTTCTTT. As protein: CASSLAGTGGLGTEAFF.

This sequence joins TRBV7-2 and TRBJ2-4, with TRBD2 identical over 13 bases. V lost 0 bases, J lost 1 base, and 12 bases stayed unmatched. From germline, CDR1 is SGHTA and CDR2 FQGNSA. The CDR3 sequence is 21 residues long. Written as DNA, the CDR3 is TGTGCCAGCAGCTTAGCACTCTCCCGGACTAGCGGGAGATTCGCCAAAAACATTCAGTACTTC. This encodes CASSLALSRTSGRFAKNIQYF.

The chain joins TRBV19 to TRBJ1-1; possibly TRBD1 for D (6 bases). Germline assignment: CDR1 LNHDA and CDR2 SQIVND (reference sequence). The CDR3 length is 18 residues. Trimming shortened V by 6 bases and J by 2 bases, and 25 bases separated the two germline ends. The CDR3 sequence is CASRTNPGVGQFNTEAFF. The DNA of the CDR3 is TGTGCCAGTAGGACAAACCCAGGGGTCGGACAGTTCAACACTGAAGCTTTCTTT.

This rearrangement joins TRBV11-2 to TRBJ2-1; D is perhaps TRBD2 (6 bases). Germline CDR1 SGHAT, CDR2 FQNNGV. This CDR3 is 12 amino acids long. V was cut by 3 bases and J by 14 bases, with 14 bases left in between. Here the CDR3 DNA reads TGTGCCAGCAGCTTTGGGGACTTCGAGGAGTTCTTC. It is translated as CASSFGDFEEFF.

This clone appeared a single time. The J gene is TRBJ2-2, the V gene TRBV5-1, with a weak D call TRBD1 (6 bases). Germline CDR1 and CDR2: SGHRS and YFSETQ. This CDR3 spans 15 amino acids. Trimming cost V 4 bases and J 7 bases, with 17 bases left between them. The CDR3 coding sequence is TGCGCCAGCAGCCCTCTGACAGGTCGTGGCGGGGAGCTGTTTTTT. Encoded protein: CASSPLTGRGGELFF.

This rearrangement joins TRBV7-9 to TRBJ1-4, with D perhaps matching TRBD1 (5 bases). Trimming left V 4 bases short and J 5 bases short, with 11 bases between. Germline values: CDR1 SEHNR, CDR2 FQNEAQ (reference sequence). The CDR3 extends over 14 amino acids. CDR3 residues: CASSWAGRNEKLFF. As DNA, the CDR3 is TGTGCCAGCAGCTGGGCAGGGCGCAATGAAAAACTGTTTTTT.

The J gene is TRBJ2-5, the V gene TRBV4-2, with D possibly being TRBD2 (6 bases). The V and J ends lost 7 bases and 2 bases respectively, with 14 bases between them. Germline CDR1 is LGHNA and CDR2 is YNFKEQ. CDR3 length: 14 amino acids. CDR3 sequence (DNA): TGTGCCAGCACCCCGGGGGACTTTCAAGAGACCCAGTACTTC. This translates into CASTPGDFQETQYF.

This clone was observed a single time. CDR3 DNA: TGTGCCAGCAAGACAGTCAACCGAGTAGACTATGGCTACACCTTC. Translating it yields CASKTVNRVDYGYTF. The chain employs TRBV6-5 and TRBJ1-2; a possible D gene is TRBD1 (5 bases). The CDR3 contains 15 residues. Germline lookup yields CDR1 MNHEY and CDR2 SVGAGI. Trimming shortened V by 7 bases and J by 3 bases, and 18 bases separated the two germline ends.

The V gene is TRBV11-2, the J gene TRBJ1-2; unclear D gene. V lost 0 bases and J lost 3, with 5 bases in between. Germline V lookup: CDR1 SGHAT, CDR2 FQNNGV. The CDR3 runs 13 residues. The CDR3 region has the DNA TGTGCCAGCAGCTTAGAGGCCTACTATGGCTACACCTTC. It translates to CASSLEAYYGYTF.

The chain is built from TRBV29-1 and TRBJ1-1, with a weak D call TRBD1 (5 bases). Germline V lookup: CDR1 SQVTM, CDR2 ANQGSEA. V was cut by 7 bases and J by 2 bases, with 14 bases left in between. CDR3 length equals 13 residues. CDR3 residues: CSAAPRENTEAFF. In DNA, the CDR3 is TGCAGCGCAGCTCCCAGGGAAAACACTGAAGCTTTCTTT.

This clone was seen only once. V usage is TRBV7-3 and J usage is TRBJ2-3; TRBD2 aligns across 10 bases. Per the germline V gene, CDR1 is SGHTA and CDR2 is FQGTGA. V was clipped by 5 bases and J by 4 bases; unmatched bases: 6. The CDR3 length is 15 residues. CDR3 sequence (DNA): TGTGCCAGCAGCGCTAGCGGGGGAGCTCCAGATACGCAGTATTTT. Translating it yields CASSASGGAPDTQYF.

J is TRBJ2-3 and V is TRBV7-3; 7 bases map to TRBD1. This CDR3 has 14 amino acids. Germline CDR1 SGHTA, CDR2 FQGTGA. V was clipped by 6 bases and J by 9 bases; unmatched bases: 12. This chain's CDR3 is CASSYQGVDRTQYF. DNA of the CDR3: TGTGCCAGCAGTTATCAAGGGGTGGACAGGACGCAGTATTTT.

The rearrangement uses TRBV19 and TRBJ1-1; D gene ambiguous. The CDR3 has 12 amino acids. The V and J ends lost 4 bases and 3 bases respectively, with 6 bases between them. Per the germline V gene, CDR1 is LNHDA and CDR2 is SQIVND (reference sequence). The chain's CDR3 is CASSTPYTEAFF. As DNA, the CDR3 is TGTGCCAGTAGTACCCCTTACACTGAAGCTTTCTTT.

V and J are TRBV6-5 and TRBJ1-5, with a tentative D call TRBD1 (5 bases). Germline V lookup: CDR1 MNHEY, CDR2 SVGAGI. V was clipped by 0 bases and J by 5 bases, with 14 bases between them. The CDR3 consists of 16 residues. The DNA for the CDR3 is TGTGCCAGCAGTTACTCGAGCAGGGAAAGAGATCAGCCCCAGCATTTT. This encodes CASSYSSRERDQPQHF.

This clone was observed a single time. V is TRBV11-3 and J is TRBJ2-7, with a weak D call TRBD1 (5 bases). CDR3 size: 13 residues. Trimming removed 4 bases at V and 0 bases at J, with 7 bases between. Germline lookup yields CDR1 SGHNT and CDR2 YENEEA. The CDR3 coding sequence is TGTGCCAGCAGCTCCAGGGTCTCCTACGAGCAGTACGTC. Its protein product is CASSSRVSYEQYV.

V and J are TRBV20-1 and TRBJ1-1, with no clear D. Germline V CDR1 and CDR2: DFQATT, SNEGSKA (reference sequence). This CDR3 contains 13 residues. The V gene lost 3 bases and the J gene lost 4 bases, with 12 bases spanning the gap. The DNA for the CDR3 is TGCAGTGCTAGTTCAGGTCCCACCACTGAAGCTTTCTTT. Translating it yields CSASSGPTTEAFF.

V usage is TRBV5-1 and J usage is TRBJ2-1; the match to TRBD1 covers 7 bases. Germline CDR1 reads SGHRS; CDR2 reads YFSETQ. The CDR3 is made up of 16 amino acids. The V and J ends lost 4 bases and 4 bases, in that order; junction bases with no gene match: 11. CDR3 loop: CASSRTDRALYNEQFF. In DNA form, the CDR3 reads TGCGCCAGCAGCCGAACAGACAGGGCCCTATACAATGAGCAGTTCTTC.

The DNA for the CDR3 is TGTGCCAGCAGCCCAACAGGGGGCAGGACTGAAGCTTTCTTT. This encodes CASSPTGGRTEAFF. This chain links TRBV7-3 with TRBJ1-1; the match to TRBD1 covers 9 bases. V dropped 5 bases and J dropped 5; count of bases not matched to a gene: 6. This CDR3 is 14 amino acids long. Per the germline V gene, CDR1 is SGHTA and CDR2 is FQGTGA.